The clone carrying this TCR beta chain was observed once. Its target is not known. Sequenced by immunoSEQ multiplex PCR; TCRdb stores in-frame clones only, minus some. The table has 50,000 to 70,000 clones, just over 95% seen once. The data were taken from a study of siplizumab effects on memory and regulatory T cells. Study conclusions and caveats: Many proliferating CD4+ or CD8+ clones remained unclassified. Roughly 75-97% of them could not be assigned either a naive or a memory phenotype. Naive T cells looked more diverse than memory cells and looked like major alloresponse contributors. Confirmatory evidence of suppressive function in proliferating siplizumab-culture Tregs was not obtained.

The length of the CDR3 is 12 residues. With 4 bases removed from V and 4 bases from J, the gap between germline ends came to 7 bases. Germline-derived CDR1 and CDR2 are MNHNY and SVGAGI (reference sequence). The chain has TRBV6-6 and TRBJ1-1; D is unclear. The source of this sequence is a human donor in good health. The sample was naive CD8+ T cells sorted from blood. CDR3 sequence reads: CASSSIVTEAFF. For the CDR3, the DNA is TGTGCCAGCAGTTCGATTGTCACTGAAGCTTTCTTT.